Listed here are 27 T cell receptor beta chains from one sample, sequenced in a study of blood T cell repertoires in COVID-19. Clones were sequenced by immunoSEQ multiplex PCR, and TCRdb holds only the in-frame ones, with some missing. The data show 50,000 or so clones, around 82% seen once. The sample taken for sequencing was peripheral blood. These receptors came from a man in his forties or fifties with acute or convalescent COVID-19.

The count of this clone is one. The chain employs TRBV6-2 or TRBV6-3 and TRBJ2-3, with no clear D. The CDR3 contains 16 residues. Trimming pared 5 bases from V and 1 base from J, leaving 16 bases between. Germline-derived CDR1 and CDR2 are MNHEY and SVGEGT. The DNA of the CDR3 is TGTGCCAGCAGTCCCCTGAGGCGGCTAGGCACAGATACGCAGTATTTT. Translated: CASSPLRRLGTDTQYF.

The chain links TRBV6-5 to TRBJ2-5; TRBD2 is a possible D gene (6 bases). CDR1 and CDR2 (germline): MNHEY, SVGAGI. The V and J ends lost 6 bases and 4 bases respectively, with 9 bases between them. This CDR3 region has 12 residues. CDR3 DNA: TGTGCCAGCAGGGTTAGCGGAGAGACCCAGTACTTC. Encoded protein: CASRVSGETQYF.

The chain has TRBV6-6 and TRBJ1-5; tentatively, D is TRBD1 (5 bases). This CDR3 has 14 residues. Germline values: CDR1 MNHNY, CDR2 SVGAGI (reference sequence). The ends were cut back, 2 bases at V and 4 bases at J, with 9 bases in the middle. The CDR3 DNA reads TGTGCCAGCAGTTACGGGGCACCTAATCAGCCCCAGCATTTT. Translated: CASSYGAPNQPQHF.

This rearrangement joins TRBV25-1 to TRBJ2-6; 7 nucleotides match TRBD1. The germline CDR1 and CDR2 sequences are MGHDK and SYGVNS. V shed 2 bases, J shed 0 bases, and the junction held 7 bases outside the gene matches. CDR3 size: 18 residues. This chain's CDR3 is CASSEEGARTSGANVLTF. CDR3 nucleotide sequence: TGTGCCAGCAGTGAAGAGGGGGCCAGGACCTCTGGGGCCAACGTCCTGACTTTC.

CDR3 nucleotide sequence: TGTGCCAGCCAGGGGCAGGGGATCCCGCGTAATGACGAGCAGTACTTC. Its translation: CASQGQGIPRNDEQYF. The J gene is TRBJ2-7, the V gene TRBV18; weak D call: TRBD1 (6 bases). The germline gives CDR1 KGHSH, CDR2 LQKENI. The CDR3 covers 16 residues. The V end lost 8 bases, the J end lost 5 bases, and 25 bases lay between the germline ends.

V and J are TRBV2 and TRBJ2-1; TRBD2 aligns across 7 bases. V lost 8 bases, J lost 0 bases, and 7 bases stayed unmatched. The CDR3 has 15 amino acids. Germline assignment: CDR1 SNHLY and CDR2 FYNNEI. The CDR3 DNA reads as TGTGCCAGCCGAGCGGGGCAAAGCTCCTACAATGAGCAGTTCTTC. Amino acids: CASRAGQSSYNEQFF.

CDR3 loop: CATSVPSGAGQGMGNEQFF. CDR3 in DNA: TGTGCCACCAGTGTTCCCTCAGGTGCGGGACAGGGGATGGGAAATGAGCAGTTCTTC. The rearrangement joins TRBV24-1 to TRBJ2-1; TRBD1 aligns across 10 bases. The CDR3 is made up of 19 amino acids. Germline-derived CDR1 and CDR2 are KGHDR and SFDVKD. V shed 5 bases and J 7 bases; nucleotides not matched to a gene: 19.

This chain connects TRBV18 to TRBJ2-1, with a possible D match to TRBD1 (5 bases). This CDR3 comprises 15 residues. Trimming took 2 bases from V and 12 from J, leaving 20 bases between them. From germline, CDR1 is KGHSH and CDR2 LQKENI. The CDR3 region is CASSPAMTRGPAQFF. The CDR3 DNA sequence: TGTGCCAGCTCACCAGCAATGACAAGGGGTCCGGCGCAGTTCTTC.

The J gene is TRBJ2-7, the V gene TRBV7-2; 7 bases line up with TRBD1. The trim removed 1 base at V and 7 bases at J, leaving 4 bases unmatched. CDR3 length: 13 amino acids. Germline lookup yields CDR1 SGHTA and CDR2 FQGNSA. The CDR3 here is CASSLDRGQEQYF. DNA of the CDR3: TGTGCCAGCAGCTTAGATAGGGGGCAAGAGCAGTACTTC.

The genes are TRBV2 and TRBJ2-2, with TRBD2 matching 8 bases. Germline values: CDR1 SNHLY, CDR2 FYNNEI. With V trimmed by 6 bases and J by 7 bases, 10 bases remained unmatched. This CDR3 has 15 residues. The CDR3 bases are TGTGCCAGCAGGCGGGGGGAAAATAGAAACGGGGAGCTGTTTTTT. This codes for CASRRGENRNGELFF.

The rearrangement uses TRBV5-4 and TRBJ1-2; 8 nucleotides match TRBD1. The CDR3 is 14 residues long. V was clipped by 5 bases and J by 5 bases; unmatched bases: 8. The germline V gene has CDR1 SGHNT and CDR2 YYREEE (reference sequence). CDR3 in amino acids: CASRSDRGGYGYTF. As DNA, the CDR3 is TGTGCCAGCAGATCTGACAGGGGAGGGTATGGCTACACCTTC. Using reference TRBV5-4 and TRBJ1-2 for the parts outside the CDR3, the full variable domain is ETGVTQSPTHLIKTRGQQVTLRCSSQSGHNTVSWYQQALGQGPQFIFQYYREEENGRGNFPPRFSGLQFPNYSSELNVNALELDDSALYLCASRSDRGGYGYTFGSGTRLTVV.

The chain uses TRBV7-2 and TRBJ2-5; TRBD1 might be the D (6 bases). The germline V gene has CDR1 SGHTA and CDR2 FQGNSA. This CDR3 is 16 amino acids long. With 5 bases removed from V and 0 bases from J, the gap between germline ends came to 16 bases. The CDR3 loop reads CASSRIGGRNQETQYF. The CDR3 DNA follows: TGTGCCAGCAGCAGAATAGGGGGTAGGAACCAAGAGACCCAGTACTTC.

J is TRBJ1-6 and V is TRBV19; D might be TRBD1 (6 bases). Trimming removed 3 bases at V and 6 bases at J, with 12 bases between. The CDR3 is 15 amino acids. The germline V gene encodes CDR1 LNHDA and CDR2 SQIVND (reference sequence). The DNA of the CDR3 is TGTGCCAGTAGTATTGGCCAGGGGACTAATTCACCCCTCCACTTT. This encodes CASSIGQGTNSPLHF.

The chain carries TRBV24-1 and TRBJ2-5; 8 bases line up with TRBD1. V lost 3 bases, J lost 4 bases, and 15 bases stayed unmatched. The CDR3 has 18 residues. Looked up from germline, CDR1 is KGHDR and CDR2 is SFDVKD. As DNA, the CDR3 is TGTGCCACCAGTGATCCCGGACAGGGTATGGGGTTGGGAGAGACCCAGTACTTC. Encoded protein: CATSDPGQGMGLGETQYF.

The CDR3 protein is CASSQDPGTGKYEQYF. In nucleotides, the CDR3 is TGCGCCAGCAGCCAGGATCCCGGGACAGGGAAGTACGAGCAGTACTTC. The gene calls are TRBV4-1 and TRBJ2-7, with 9 bases matching TRBD1. This CDR3 comprises 16 residues. J lost 4 bases, V lost 3 bases, and 10 bases had no gene match. Germline-derived CDR1 and CDR2 are MGHRA and YSYEKL.

The CDR3 protein is CASSEDNRQRSKAFF. As DNA, the CDR3 is TGTGCCAGCAGTGAAGACAATCGACAACGATCGAAAGCTTTCTTT. The rearrangement links TRBV6-1 to TRBJ1-1; no clear D. The V and J ends lost 1 base and 9 bases respectively, with 18 bases between them. Looked up from germline, CDR1 is MNHNS and CDR2 is SASEGT. CDR3 length: 15 residues.

This sequence joins TRBV7-9 and TRBJ1-5; a possible D gene is TRBD1 (6 bases). This CDR3 is built from 15 residues. Trimming cost V 1 base and J 6 bases, with 13 bases left between them. CDR1 and CDR2 (germline): SEHNR, FQNEAQ (reference sequence). Written as DNA, the CDR3 is TGTGCCAGCAGCTTAGAAGGGGGGGCGGGTCAGCCCCAGCATTTT. This translates into CASSLEGGAGQPQHF. The full variable domain, in which reference TRBV7-9 and TRBJ1-5 provide the parts outside the CDR3, is DTGVSQNPRHKITKRGQNVTFRCDPISEHNRLYWYRQTLGQGPEFLTYFQNEAQLEKSRLLSDRFSAERPKGSFSTLEIQRTEQGDSAMYLCASSLEGGAGQPQHFGDGTRLSIL.

J is TRBJ1-4 and V is TRBV7-9, with 9 bases matching TRBD1. The germline CDR1 and CDR2 sequences are SEHNR and FQNEAQ (reference sequence). Trimming removed 1 base from V and 8 bases from J; junction bases left unmatched: 2. CDR3 length: 14 amino acids. The CDR3 DNA follows: TGTGCCAGCAGCTTAGACAGGGGGCGAGAAAAACTGTTTTTT. Translation gives CASSLDRGREKLFF.

CDR3 sequence (DNA): TGTGCCAGCAGCCTAGGGACTAGCGGGGGAAACGAGCAGTACTTC. This codes for CASSLGTSGGNEQYF. The V gene is TRBV7-9, the J gene TRBJ2-7, with TRBD2 matching over 14 bases. The CDR3 is made up of 15 amino acids. Germline V gene lookup returns CDR1 SEHNR and CDR2 FQNEAQ (reference sequence). Trimming removed 5 bases from V and 5 bases from J; junction bases left unmatched: 5.

This clone was seen only a few times. This chain connects TRBV2 to TRBJ1-5, with no clear D. Trimming took 5 bases from V and 1 from J, leaving 9 bases between them. This CDR3 has 14 amino acids. Per the germline V gene, CDR1 is SNHLY and CDR2 is FYNNEI. The chain's CDR3 is CASSTDTSNQPQHF. CDR3 DNA: TGTGCCAGCAGTACTGACACCAGCAATCAGCCCCAGCATTTT.

The J gene is TRBJ2-1, the V gene TRBV4-2; 7 bases map to TRBD2. There are 15 residues in the CDR3. The V segment lost 4 bases and the J segment 4 bases; nucleotides outside the gene matches: 7. From germline, CDR1 is LGHNA and CDR2 YNFKEQ. As DNA, the CDR3 is TGTGCCAGCAGCCCTGAGACTAGCTATTACAATGAGCAGTTCTTC. It encodes CASSPETSYYNEQFF.

V gene TRBV10-3 combines with J gene TRBJ2-7, with 9 nucleotides matching TRBD2. Looked up from germline, CDR1 is ENHRY and CDR2 is SYGVKD. This CDR3 is 14 amino acids long. The V and J ends lost 6 bases and 2 bases, in that order; junction bases with no gene match: 5. CDR3 sequence reads: CAIRSLAGAYEQYF. CDR3 coding DNA: TGTGCCATCAGGTCACTAGCGGGTGCCTACGAGCAGTACTTC.

This clone was picked up a small number of times. The gene calls are TRBV7-2 and TRBJ2-7; D is unclear. The CDR3 is made up of 12 amino acids. Trimming removed 3 bases at V and 7 bases at J, with 10 bases between. Germline CDR1 reads SGHTA; CDR2 reads FQGNSA. The CDR3 DNA sequence: TGTGCCAGCAGCTTTCTAACTCGGGAGCAGTACTTC. It codes for CASSFLTREQYF.

The chain is built from TRBV2 and TRBJ2-2; D is perhaps TRBD1 (5 bases). V lost 6 bases, J lost 6 bases, and 11 bases lay in between. The CDR3 sequence is 13 residues long. Per germline, CDR1 SNHLY and CDR2 FYNNEI. CDR3 sequence: CASRTQGAGELFF. The CDR3 DNA follows: TGTGCCAGCAGGACGCAGGGCGCCGGGGAGCTGTTTTTT.

This clone was recorded once. This chain joins TRBV6-5 and TRBJ1-1; D is unclear. Between the trimmed V and J ends, which lost 5 bases and 1 base, there was a span of 14 bases. CDR1 is MNHEY and CDR2 is SVGAGI in the germline V gene. This CDR3 is 15 amino acids long. As DNA, the CDR3 is TGTGCCAGCAGTCCACAGACACATCGGAACACTGAAGCTTTCTTT. It yields the protein CASSPQTHRNTEAFF.

V is TRBV6-5 and J is TRBJ2-3; 7 nucleotides line up with TRBD1. Germline assignment: CDR1 MNHEY and CDR2 SVGAGI. There are 14 residues in the CDR3. The V gene end was trimmed by 7 bases and the J gene end by 5 bases; junction bases not matched to a gene: 9. CDR3 in amino acids: CASKNRGAGDTQYF. Here the CDR3 DNA reads TGTGCCAGCAAGAACAGGGGCGCGGGAGATACGCAGTATTTT.

This clone was recorded only once. This sequence joins TRBV10-3 and TRBJ2-1; possibly TRBD1 for D (5 bases). V lost 2 bases and J 4 bases, leaving 12 bases between the germline ends. There are 15 residues in the CDR3. The V gene's germline CDR1 is ENHRY and CDR2 SYGVKD. This CDR3 reads CAISEEQVGYNEQFF. In nucleotides, the CDR3 is TGTGCCATCAGTGAGGAACAGGTGGGATACAATGAGCAGTTCTTC.